This T cell receptor beta chain was documented in a study of cytomegalovirus exposure and HLA in healthy donors. Study outcomes and limitations: Overall, approximately 150 TCR beta chains were annotated as cytomegalovirus-associated. Per a prior analysis, the majority of TCR beta V segments were productive roughly 87% or roughly 30% of the time.

Researchers ran the PCR with 60 Vbeta and 13 Jbeta primers. Clones were sequenced by immunoSEQ multiplex PCR, and TCRdb holds only the in-frame ones, with some missing. This sample has some 220,000 clones, with 70% to 90% found just once. The germline V gene has CDR1 SGHTA and CDR2 FQGTGA. Trimming shortened V by 2 bases and J by 2 bases, and 9 bases separated the two germline ends. The CDR3 has 14 amino acids. As for this clone: Its antigen is unknown.

Sequencing used PBMCs. The origin of this receptor is a girl aged 2 to 10 in good health and CMV-seronegative. The chain employs TRBV7-3 and TRBJ2-5; D might be TRBD2 (6 bases). The DNA for the CDR3 is TGTGCCAGCAGCTTATCGGCGGGGCAAGAGACCCAGTACTTC. Translated: CASSLSAGQETQYF.